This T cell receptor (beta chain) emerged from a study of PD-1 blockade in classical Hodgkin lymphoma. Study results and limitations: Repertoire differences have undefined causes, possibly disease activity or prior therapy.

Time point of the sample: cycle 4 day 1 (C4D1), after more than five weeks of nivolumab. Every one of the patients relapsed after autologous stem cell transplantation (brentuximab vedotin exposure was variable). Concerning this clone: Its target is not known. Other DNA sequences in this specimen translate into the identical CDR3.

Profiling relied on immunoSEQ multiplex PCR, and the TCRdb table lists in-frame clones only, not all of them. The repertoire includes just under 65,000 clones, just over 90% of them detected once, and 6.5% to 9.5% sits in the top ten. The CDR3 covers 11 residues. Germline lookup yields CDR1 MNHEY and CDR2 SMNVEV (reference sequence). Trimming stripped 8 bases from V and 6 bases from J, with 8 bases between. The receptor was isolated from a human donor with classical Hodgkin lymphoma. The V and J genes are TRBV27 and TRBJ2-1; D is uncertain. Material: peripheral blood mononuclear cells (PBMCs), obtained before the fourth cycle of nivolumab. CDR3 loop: CASSLGNEQFF. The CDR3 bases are TGTGCCAGCTCCCTCGGCAATGAGCAGTTCTTC.